The 32 T cell receptor beta chains presented below share a single source sample, sequenced in a study of shared clonotypes between healthy human individuals. Using immunoSEQ multiplex PCR, the repertoire was profiled, and TCRdb retains in-frame clones only, with some absent. Among 2.5 million or so clones listed, around nine tenths were seen once. The sample consisted of naive CD4+ T cells sorted from blood. The sample's subset: CD45RA+ positively selected. These receptors were obtained from a man between 18 and 35 years old in good health.

This chain uses TRBV7-3 with TRBJ2-6, with D hard to call. The germline gives CDR1 SGHTA, CDR2 FQGTGA. V was trimmed by 5 bases and J by 0 bases, leaving 5 bases between them. The CDR3 totals 14 residues. The CDR3: CASSPNSGANVLTF. In DNA form, the CDR3 reads TGTGCCAGCAGCCCTAACTCTGGGGCCAACGTCCTGACTTTC. The full variable domain, its missing parts supplied by reference TRBV7-3 and TRBJ2-6, is GAGVSQTPSNKVTEKGKYVELRCDPISGHTALYWYRQSLGQGPEFLIYFQGTGAADDSGLPNDRFFAVRPEGSVSTLKIQRTERGDSAVYLCASSPNSGANVLTFGAGSRLTVL.

The chain employs TRBV2 and TRBJ2-3; 9 nucleotides agree with TRBD2. Per germline, CDR1 SNHLY and CDR2 FYNNEI. The V segment lost 4 bases and the J segment 7 bases; nucleotides outside the gene matches: 9. The CDR3 contains 15 residues. Here the CDR3 DNA reads TGTGCCAGCAGTGCCTCCGGGACTAGCCTCCATACGCAGTATTTT. It yields the protein CASSASGTSLHTQYF. The whole variable domain, remainder taken from reference TRBV2 and TRBJ2-3, is EPEVTQTPSHQVTQMGQEVILRCVPISNHLYFYWYRQILGQKVEFLVSFYNNEISEKSEIFDDQFSVERPDGSNFTLKIRSTKLEDSAMYFCASSASGTSLHTQYFGPGTRLTVL.

The genes are TRBV30 and TRBJ1-5; no definite D call. Germline V lookup: CDR1 GTSNPN, CDR2 SVGIG (reference sequence). Trimming cost V 3 bases and J 2 bases, with 14 bases left between them. The CDR3 consists of 15 residues. The CDR3 DNA reads TGTGCCTGGAGCGGGCAAGGGCTGGGCAATCAGCCCCAGCATTTT. Translated: CAWSGQGLGNQPQHF.

The chain recombines TRBV6-1 with TRBJ2-3; the match to TRBD1 covers 12 bases. The V segment lost 5 bases and the J segment 6 bases; nucleotides outside the gene matches: 6. CDR3 length: 15 amino acids. Germline values: CDR1 MNHNS, CDR2 SASEGT. In nucleotides, the CDR3 is TGTGCCAGCAGTTTGGGACAGGGGGCAGCGGATACGCAGTATTTT. Amino acid sequence: CASSLGQGAADTQYF.

This rearrangement joins TRBV19 to TRBJ1-4; 10 positions agree with TRBD1. There are 16 residues in the CDR3. Germline lookup yields CDR1 LNHDA and CDR2 SQIVND (reference sequence). V shed 7 bases, J shed 8 bases, and the junction held 13 bases outside the gene matches. The CDR3 DNA is TGTGCCAGTACTCGACAGGGGGCGCTCGGGCAAGAAAAACTGTTTTTT. Translating it yields CASTRQGALGQEKLFF.

V usage is TRBV9 and J usage is TRBJ1-2; 7 bases align to TRBD1. Trimming at V came to 6 bases and at J to 8 bases, leaving 10 bases not matched to a gene. This CDR3 comprises 13 residues. Germline CDR1 is SGDLS and CDR2 is YYNGEE. The CDR3 DNA reads TGTGCCAGCACCACAGGGGCATCGGCCGGCTACACCTTC. Translating it yields CASTTGASAGYTF.

The chain links TRBV7-9 to TRBJ2-5, with 11 bases matching TRBD1. V shed 6 bases, J shed 1 base, and the junction held 4 bases outside the gene matches. Per germline, CDR1 SEHNR and CDR2 FQNEAQ (reference sequence). The CDR3 runs to 15 residues. The CDR3 nucleotides read TGTGCCAGCAGTACCGGGACAGGGGGCCAAGAGACCCAGTACTTC. This codes for CASSTGTGGQETQYF.

The rearrangement links TRBV7-9 to TRBJ1-3; 8 bases match TRBD1. In germline, CDR1 is SEHNR, CDR2 FQNEAQ (reference sequence). This CDR3 contains 15 residues. Trimming removed 5 bases from V and 0 bases from J; junction bases left unmatched: 3. CDR3: CASSQDRGSGNTIYF. The CDR3 coding sequence is TGTGCCAGCAGCCAAGACAGGGGCTCTGGAAACACCATATATTTT.

V and J are TRBV9 and TRBJ2-2; maybe TRBD2 (6 bases). Germline CDR1 SGDLS, CDR2 YYNGEE. V was shortened by 2 bases and J by 1 base, with 12 bases between the two germline ends. The CDR3 loop spans 16 amino acids. This CDR3 is CASSVALAMNTGELFF. CDR3 nucleotide sequence: TGTGCCAGCAGCGTGGCACTAGCTATGAACACCGGGGAGCTGTTTTTT.

V usage is TRBV19 and J usage is TRBJ2-5, with 12 bases lining up with TRBD2. CDR3 size: 17 residues. Germline CDR1 LNHDA, CDR2 SQIVND (reference sequence). V was pared by 4 bases and J by 4 bases, with 10 bases of the junction left unmatched. The CDR3 DNA follows: TGTGCCAGTAGTACGGTGACTAGCGGGAGAACTGGAGAGACCCAGTACTTC. This translates into CASSTVTSGRTGETQYF.

The chain links TRBV11-2 to TRBJ2-5; 9 bases align to TRBD2. J was trimmed by 11 bases and V by 4 bases; bases with no gene match: 11. Looked up from germline, CDR1 is SGHAT and CDR2 is FQNNGV. The CDR3 covers 14 residues. The CDR3 DNA reads TGTGCCAGCAGCTATACGGGACTAGCCTGGGAGCAGTACTTC. It translates to CASSYTGLAWEQYF. The variable domain in full, with the rest retrieved from reference TRBV11-2 and TRBJ2-5, is EAGVAQSPRYKIIEKRQSVAFWCNPISGHATLYWYQQILGQGPKLLIQFQNNGVVDDSQLPKDRFSAERLKGVDSTLKIQPAKLEDSAVYLCASSYTGLAWEQYFGPGTRLLVL.

This rearrangement joins TRBV7-2 to TRBJ2-3; tentative D call: TRBD2 (5 bases). V was clipped by 5 bases and J by 2 bases, with 14 bases between them. Germline CDR1 is SGHTA and CDR2 is FQGNSA. This CDR3 has 15 residues. The CDR3 reads CASSTLVLATDTQYF. The CDR3 nucleotides read TGTGCCAGCAGCACCCTAGTCCTAGCCACAGATACGCAGTATTTT.

This rearrangement joins TRBV6-5 to TRBJ1-5; perhaps TRBD1 as D (6 bases). V gave up 6 bases and J gave up 0 bases, with 12 bases separating them. The CDR3 length is 15 residues. Germline loops: CDR1 MNHEY, CDR2 SVGAGI. CDR3 residues: CASSSDRYSNQPQHF. The CDR3 DNA is TGTGCCAGCAGCTCCGACAGGTATAGCAATCAGCCCCAGCATTTT.

This clone was observed once. This sequence joins TRBV6-1 and TRBJ2-5; 7 bases align to TRBD1. J lost 3 bases, V lost 5 bases, and 6 bases had no gene match. In germline, CDR1 is MNHNS, CDR2 SASEGT. The CDR3 spans 14 residues. CDR3: CASSSGQSKETQYF. CDR3 in DNA: TGTGCCAGCAGTTCGGGACAGAGCAAAGAGACCCAGTACTTC.

The genes are TRBV5-1 and TRBJ2-7; TRBD1 agrees at 8 bases. This CDR3 has 15 amino acids. Germline V CDR1 and CDR2: SGHRS, YFSETQ. The trim removed 0 bases at V and 6 bases at J, leaving 8 bases unmatched. CDR3 bases: TGCGCCAGCAGCTTGGTTCAGGGGGCCCTCGGCGAGCAGTACTTC. Translation: CASSLVQGALGEQYF.

The chain links TRBV6-1 to TRBJ1-1; 7 nucleotides match TRBD1. Germline V lookup: CDR1 MNHNS, CDR2 SASEGT. This CDR3 has 14 residues. V was pared by 7 bases and J by 3 bases, with 8 bases of the junction left unmatched. This chain's CDR3 is CASTIDRADTEAFF. CDR3 DNA sequence: TGTGCCAGCACGATAGACAGGGCCGACACTGAAGCTTTCTTT.

The chain combines TRBV7-3 with TRBJ1-1; D gene ambiguous. CDR3 length equals 13 residues. The ends were cut back, 3 bases at V and 1 base at J, with 6 bases in the middle. Germline V gene sequence: CDR1 SGHTA, CDR2 FQGTGA. CDR3 loop: CASSFSRNTEAFF. Written as DNA, the CDR3 is TGTGCCAGCAGCTTTAGCCGGAACACTGAAGCTTTCTTT.

As for this clone: Other nucleotide sequences in the sample specify the same CDR3. V and J are TRBV2 and TRBJ1-5, with 8 bases fitting TRBD1. Trimming at V came to 6 bases and at J to 6 bases, leaving 4 bases not matched to a gene. Germline V CDR1 and CDR2: SNHLY, FYNNEI. The CDR3 runs to 13 residues. CDR3 amino acids: CASRPGGGQPQHF. The CDR3 DNA is TGTGCCAGCAGGCCAGGGGGCGGTCAGCCCCAGCATTTT. The full variable domain, in which reference TRBV2 and TRBJ1-5 provide the parts outside the CDR3, is EPEVTQTPSHQVTQMGQEVILRCVPISNHLYFYWYRQILGQKVEFLVSFYNNEISEKSEIFDDQFSVERPDGSNFTLKIRSTKLEDSAMYFCASRPGGGQPQHFGDGTRLSIL.

V and J are TRBV2 and TRBJ1-4, with D possibly being TRBD1 (6 bases). The CDR3 extends over 17 amino acids. The germline V gene encodes CDR1 SNHLY and CDR2 FYNNEI. V lost 7 bases and J 4 bases, leaving 22 bases between the germline ends. In DNA, the CDR3 is TGTGCCAGCACCGAATTTATTCCGGGACAAATTAATGAAAAACTGTTTTTT. Translated, it gives CASTEFIPGQINEKLFF.

The chain couples TRBV5-1 to TRBJ1-3; D perhaps matches TRBD1 (5 bases). The V gene lost 0 bases and the J gene lost 0 bases, with 10 bases spanning the gap. This CDR3 region has 16 residues. Germline CDR1 SGHRS, CDR2 YFSETQ. The CDR3 spells CASSLGEGSSGNTIYF. CDR3 nucleotide sequence: TGCGCCAGCAGCTTGGGTGAGGGGAGCTCTGGAAACACCATATATTTT.

V is TRBV7-6 and J is TRBJ1-1; a possible D gene is TRBD1 (6 bases). The CDR3 spans 16 residues. Germline V gives CDR1 SGHVS, CDR2 FNYEAQ. V was cut by 1 base and J by 0 bases, with 12 bases left in between. The CDR3 loop is CASSLGQGRMNTEAFF. The CDR3 DNA sequence: TGTGCCAGCAGCTTAGGGCAGGGGAGGATGAACACTGAAGCTTTCTTT.

This chain uses TRBV27 with TRBJ2-1; D is ambiguous. V shed 3 bases and J shed 5 bases, with 2 bases lying between them. The CDR3 extends over 11 amino acids. Germline V lookup: CDR1 MNHEY, CDR2 SMNVEV (reference sequence). CDR3 sequence: CASSFNNEQFF. Written as DNA, the CDR3 is TGTGCCAGCAGTTTCAACAATGAGCAGTTCTTC.

This sequence joins TRBV7-9 and TRBJ1-4; D gene uncertain. The germline V and J ends were trimmed by 5 bases and 8 bases, with 12 bases remaining between them. CDR1 and CDR2 from the germline V gene are SEHNR and FQNEAQ (reference sequence). The CDR3 has 13 residues. The CDR3 loop reads CASSILSEEKLFF. CDR3 coding DNA: TGTGCCAGCAGCATTCTAAGTGAGGAAAAACTGTTTTTT.

About this clone: This CDR3 is also generated by other DNA sequences in the sample. J is TRBJ1-4 and V is TRBV5-1, with D perhaps matching TRBD1 (6 bases). The ends were cut back, 3 bases at V and 0 bases at J, with 6 bases in the middle. This CDR3 comprises 14 residues. Germline V gene sequence: CDR1 SGHRS, CDR2 YFSETQ. The CDR3 reads CASSSGATNEKLFF. The CDR3 nucleotides are TGCGCCAGCAGCTCAGGGGCAACTAATGAAAAACTGTTTTTT.

This chain uses TRBV4-3 with TRBJ2-1, with 11 bases aligning to TRBD2. J gave up 7 bases and V 2 bases, and 7 bases lay outside the gene matches. CDR1 LGHNA and CDR2 YSLEER come from the germline V gene. This CDR3 has 16 residues. In DNA, the CDR3 is TGCGCCAGCAGCCAATCAACTAGCGGGAGTAGAAATGAGCAGTTCTTC. Translating it yields CASSQSTSGSRNEQFF.

J is TRBJ1-3 and V is TRBV4-1, with D possibly matching TRBD1 (5 bases). Germline V lookup: CDR1 MGHRA, CDR2 YSYEKL. CDR3 size: 17 residues. V dropped 1 base and J dropped 0 bases, with 13 bases sitting between them. CDR3 nucleotide sequence: TGCGCCAGCAGCCAAGGCAGGGCCCTGAGCTCTGGAAACACCATATATTTT. Translating it yields CASSQGRALSSGNTIYF.

The V and J genes are TRBV18 and TRBJ1-1; D perhaps matches TRBD1 (5 bases). The CDR3 is made up of 14 amino acids. V was trimmed by 1 base and J by 2 bases, leaving 8 bases between them. The germline CDR1 and CDR2 sequences are KGHSH and LQKENI. The CDR3 spells CASSPQGHNTEAFF. The CDR3 DNA is TGTGCCAGCTCACCACAGGGGCACAACACTGAAGCTTTCTTT.

As to this clone: Other DNA sequences in the same sample also yield this CDR3. The genes are TRBV10-3 and TRBJ2-7; TRBD1 aligns across 7 bases. Trimming at V came to 5 bases and at J to 4 bases, leaving 5 bases not matched to a gene. The CDR3 is 13 residues long. Germline V CDR1 and CDR2: ENHRY, SYGVKD. The CDR3: CAISPGTAYEQYF. The CDR3 DNA follows: TGTGCCATCAGTCCCGGGACAGCTTACGAGCAGTACTTC.

The chain combines TRBV6-6 with TRBJ2-7; TRBD1 matches 7 bases. Germline values: CDR1 MNHNY, CDR2 SVGAGI (reference sequence). CDR3 length: 16 amino acids. V shed 4 bases and J 0 bases; nucleotides not matched to a gene: 9. The CDR3 spells CASSSADRLGSYEQYF. CDR3 DNA sequence: TGTGCCAGCAGTTCCGCGGACAGGCTTGGCTCCTACGAGCAGTACTTC.

The rearrangement links TRBV30 to TRBJ1-2; D may be TRBD1 (6 bases). The ends were cut back, 0 bases at V and 8 bases at J, with 13 bases in the middle. Germline-derived CDR1 and CDR2 are GTSNPN and SVGIG (reference sequence). The CDR3 length is 13 residues. The chain's CDR3 is CAWSVGGGVGYTF. The DNA for the CDR3 is TGTGCCTGGAGTGTAGGGGGTGGGGTAGGCTACACCTTC.

The chain employs TRBV7-9 and TRBJ1-4; a weak D match, TRBD1 (6 bases). CDR1 and CDR2 (germline): SEHNR, FQNEAQ (reference sequence). CDR3 length equals 18 residues. The V and J ends lost 5 bases and 5 bases respectively, with 24 bases between them. This CDR3 is CASSPPVGGARGNEKLFF. In nucleotides, the CDR3 is TGTGCCAGCAGCCCCCCTGTTGGCGGGGCAAGGGGGAATGAAAAACTGTTTTTT.

The V gene is TRBV7-2, the J gene TRBJ1-2; D not resolved. V was trimmed by 1 base and J by 6 bases, leaving 9 bases between them. The CDR3 sequence is 13 residues long. Germline lookup yields CDR1 SGHTA and CDR2 FQGNSA. The CDR3 DNA reads TGTGCCAGCAGCTTAGGGACGGCCGATGGCTACACCTTC. This encodes CASSLGTADGYTF.